This TCR beta chain was profiled in a study of blood T cells in healthy people across ages (dated by TCRdb to between 2014 and 2016). General notes on the study: In model experiments, template switching captured about one uniquely barcoded TCR beta cDNA molecule for every two T cells. To track age-related changes in TCR beta repertoire diversity, the study relied on deep sequencing normalized with unique cDNA molecular identifiers. The donors were divided into four age groups: young (average about 16 years), middle-aged (about 41), aged (approximately 62) and long-lived (about 79). To avoid experimental bias, donors of different ages were distributed randomly across sequencing lanes. The study analyzed two additional independent replicas of 1 million unique cDNA reads from the same blood draw for two donors, one aged 18 to 30 and one aged 80 or older. What the authors observed across the whole study: The long-lived group showed more naive CD4+ T cells, fewer expanded clones and increased TCR diversity than the aged group, suggesting age selection. Donor CMV infection status was unknown, potentially confounding age-related changes in expanded clonotypes. As age increased, observed TCR beta diversity per million T cells dropped in a roughly linear way, and a significant reduction was already evident by age 40. There was a strong correlation between observed TCR beta diversity and the percentage of naive T cells measured by flow cytometry. Since profiling was done on bulk unsorted PBMCs, naive and antigen-experienced compartments could not be conclusively compared. Total diversity estimates from one million sequenced T cells were considered lower bounds and underestimates.

As regards this clonotype: The antigen it binds to is not known. No much larger clonotype is one base removed from it; base qualities were not supplied.

The donors were 40 or so Caucasian individuals from Russia, aged roughly 6 to 100 years, who were systemically healthy. Each donor gave about 9.2 milliliters of peripheral blood, drawn into EDTA-treated Vacutainer tubes. Ficoll-Paque density-gradient centrifugation was used to isolate PBMCs, with at least 7 million obtained per sample. Trizol reagent was used to extract total RNA from PBMCs, with at least 6 micrograms per sample. Naive CD45RAhigh/CD27high T cell percentages were measured by flow cytometry on a PBMC aliquot from every donor. In the germline V gene, CDR1 corresponds to KGHSH and CDR2 to LQKENI. The CDR3 covers 16 residues, taking in both the cysteine and the phenylalanine. The read is trimmed to its CDR3 DNA, 48 bases read in frame from base 1. Trimming costs V 5 bases and J 1 base, and their ends lie 15 bases apart. The library was obtained by 5' RACE. Sequencing took place on an Illumina HiSeq 2500. A second PCR of about 7 to 12 cycles was run with a J-beta primer mix and a sample-barcoded 5' primer. A unique molecular identifier was introduced onto each TCR beta cDNA molecule by a template-switch 5' adaptor carrying 12 random nucleotides. Each sample yielded at least 2.5 million CDR3-containing paired-end reads. First-strand cDNA synthesis was performed from all RNA using the Mint cDNA synthesis kit, with priming by a TRBC-specific oligonucleotide. After uracil-DNA glycosylase treatment, a first 18-cycle PCR used universal primers M1SS and BC2_uni_R on all cDNA. Turning to the authors' computational methods: Normalization of each sample was performed by random selection of 1 million high-quality reads, each carrying a distinct molecular identifier. Reads with shared molecular identifiers were discarded instead of being binned into consensus sequences. MiTCR, with a Q25 quality threshold and the strictest error-elimination algorithm, was used for CDR3 identification, clonotype clustering and error correction. A nonparametric unseen species model using Euler transformation provided a lower-bound estimate of total TCR beta diversity. The raw public data were reprocessed by TCRdb itself: fastp quality trimming at Q25, MiXCR clonotype calling, in-frame beta chains only. Records with the same CDR3 protein are collapsed into one entry carrying the most frequent genes and DNA. The V and J calls come from TCRdb's annotation, not from the publication. The sample table contains about 780,000 distinct CDR3 sequences; only one count was recorded for around 45% of them. The ten largest account for over 15% of the sample.

Material: blood. The sequence was collected from a man aged 80 or over in good health. The sequence links TRBV18 to TRBJ1-5; a weak D assignment points to TRBD1 (6 bases agree). This receptor has the CDR3 CASSRWGAESNQPQHF. The DNA sequence is as follows: TGTGCCAGCTCAAGGTGGGGGGCAGAGAGCAATCAGCCCCAGCATTTT.